Presented here are 20 T cell receptor beta chains from one specimen sequenced in a study of blood T cell repertoires in COVID-19. Assay: immunoSEQ multiplex PCR; the TCRdb copy retains only in-frame clones and omits some. The sample yields over 200,000 clones, 90% seen once. Sample: peripheral blood. Every receptor here comes from a man aged 25-40 years with COVID-19, enrolled during active disease.

This chain links TRBV24-1 with TRBJ2-1, with TRBD1 matching 8 bases. CDR1 and CDR2 from the germline V gene are KGHDR and SFDVKD. V shed 11 bases, J shed 7 bases, and the junction held 9 bases outside the gene matches. CDR3 length equals 13 residues. CDR3 sequence: CAIRGQFTNEQFF. The CDR3 DNA reads as TGTGCCATCAGGGGGCAGTTCACTAATGAGCAGTTCTTC.

The rearrangement uses TRBV4-2 and TRBJ2-1; 7 bases agree with TRBD1. Germline values: CDR1 LGHNA, CDR2 YNFKEQ. The CDR3 runs 16 residues. The trim removed 3 bases at V and 6 bases at J, leaving 11 bases unmatched. CDR3 coding DNA: TGTGCCAGCAGCCAGCTGGCGGACAGGAGACCCAATGAGCAGTTCTTC. Translated, it gives CASSQLADRRPNEQFF.

The chain carries TRBV9 and TRBJ2-1; D might be TRBD2 (7 bases). Germline assignment: CDR1 SGDLS and CDR2 YYNGEE. This CDR3 is built from 16 residues. Trimming took off 0 bases at V and 9 bases at J, with 19 bases between the two ends. In DNA form, the CDR3 reads TGTGCCAGCAGCGTAGCAGCCGGGGGGCAATTGGGTGAGCAGTTCTTC. Translation: CASSVAAGGQLGEQFF.

The genes are TRBV5-5 and TRBJ2-7; no definite D call. This CDR3 has 12 amino acids. With 2 bases removed from V and 2 bases from J, the gap between germline ends came to 5 bases. Germline CDR1 and CDR2: SGHKS and YYEKEE (reference sequence). CDR3 coding DNA: TGTGCCAGCAGCTTCCTAACCTACGAGCAGTACTTC. Translation gives CASSFLTYEQYF.

The V call is TRBV24-1, the J call TRBJ2-1, with 14 bases matching TRBD2. Unmatched junction bases numbered 13, after V lost 3 bases and J lost 1 base. The CDR3 is made up of 21 amino acids. From germline, CDR1 is KGHDR and CDR2 SFDVKD. In DNA form, the CDR3 reads TGTGCCACCAGTGATAACTCTCCCGGGACTAGCGGGAGCTATTCCTACAATGAGCAGTTCTTC. This gives the protein CATSDNSPGTSGSYSYNEQFF.

The gene calls are TRBV5-1 and TRBJ2-3; a weak D match, TRBD2 (5 bases). V dropped 4 bases and J dropped 5 bases, with 17 bases sitting between them. This CDR3 has 15 amino acids. The V gene's germline CDR1 is SGHRS and CDR2 YFSETQ. The CDR3: CASSGSGTSGDTQYF. CDR3 DNA sequence: TGCGCCAGCAGCGGGAGCGGAACCTCGGGAGATACGCAGTATTTT.

J is TRBJ1-1 and V is TRBV29-1; TRBD1 is a possible D gene (5 bases). The CDR3 sequence is 11 residues long. CDR1 and CDR2 (germline): SQVTM, ANQGSEA. V lost 8 bases and J 1 base, leaving 8 bases between the germline ends. The CDR3 region is CSYTGNTEAFF. DNA of the CDR3: TGCAGCTACACAGGGAACACTGAAGCTTTCTTT.

This rearrangement joins TRBV19 to TRBJ2-7; maybe TRBD1 (6 bases). The CDR3 contains 15 residues. V lost 6 bases, J lost 3 bases, and 18 bases lay in between. CDR1 and CDR2 from the germline V gene are LNHDA and SQIVND (reference sequence). The chain's CDR3 is CASRWTESLLYEQYF. The CDR3 DNA reads as TGTGCCAGTAGGTGGACAGAAAGTCTTCTCTACGAGCAGTACTTC.

This chain uses TRBV2 with TRBJ2-1; 14 bases agree with TRBD2. The CDR3 runs 17 residues. Germline CDR1 is SNHLY and CDR2 is FYNNEI. Trimming at V came to 7 bases and at J to 1 base, leaving 6 bases not matched to a gene. CDR3 DNA: TGTGCCAGCACCGTCAGGACTAGCGGGAGGTCCTACAATGAGCAGTTCTTC. Translation gives CASTVRTSGRSYNEQFF. Together with reference TRBV2 and TRBJ2-1, the CDR3 gives the full variable domain: EPEVTQTPSHQVTQMGQEVILRCVPISNHLYFYWYRQILGQKVEFLVSFYNNEISEKSEIFDDQFSVERPDGSNFTLKIRSTKLEDSAMYFCASTVRTSGRSYNEQFFGPGTRLTVL.

The V gene is TRBV15, the J gene TRBJ2-3; 9 bases map to TRBD1. Germline V gene data show CDR1 as LNHNV and CDR2 as YYDKDF (reference sequence). J was trimmed by 3 bases and V by 0 bases; bases with no gene match: 13. This CDR3 has 19 amino acids. In nucleotides, the CDR3 is TGTGCCACCAGCAGAGATCTTCAACAGGGGGCGCCTAAAACAGATACGCAGTATTTT. Residues: CATSRDLQQGAPKTDTQYF.

The rearrangement uses TRBV18 and TRBJ2-5, with D possibly matching TRBD1 (6 bases). The CDR3 covers 14 residues. Germline loops: CDR1 KGHSH, CDR2 LQKENI. Trimming cost V 1 base and J 3 bases, with 9 bases left between them. In DNA form, the CDR3 reads TGTGCCAGCTCACCACAGGCAGGGGAAGAGACCCAGTACTTC. Protein: CASSPQAGEETQYF. The variable domain in full, completed from reference TRBV18 and TRBJ2-5, reads NAGVMQNPRHLVRRRGQEARLRCSPMKGHSHVYWYRQLPEEGLKFMVYLQKENIIDESGMPKERFSAEFPKEGPSILRIQQVVRGDSAAYFCASSPQAGEETQYFGPGTRLLVL.

This chain uses TRBV4-3 with TRBJ2-1; 9 nucleotides line up with TRBD2. Trimming removed 10 bases from V and 7 bases from J; junction bases left unmatched: 11. The CDR3 length is 14 residues. The germline CDR1 and CDR2 sequences are LGHNA and YSLEER. In DNA form, the CDR3 reads TGCGCCACCCGAGGCGGGCTAGCGGGAAATGAGCAGTTCTTC. It specifies CATRGGLAGNEQFF.

This sequence joins TRBV29-1 and TRBJ1-2; 7 bases line up with TRBD1. CDR1 is SQVTM and CDR2 is ANQGSEA in the germline V gene. This CDR3 is 12 amino acids long. Trimming cost V 7 bases and J 5 bases; bases outside gene matches: 7. CDR3 protein: CSAIQGIYGYTF. As DNA, the CDR3 is TGCAGCGCTATACAGGGGATATATGGCTACACCTTC.

The V gene is TRBV19, the J gene TRBJ2-3; 15 bases match TRBD2. Germline lookup yields CDR1 LNHDA and CDR2 SQIVND (reference sequence). J gave up 7 bases and V 5 bases, and 4 bases lay outside the gene matches. This CDR3 is 15 amino acids long. The CDR3 is CASSPGLAGGNTQYF. The CDR3 nucleotides are TGTGCCAGTAGTCCGGGACTAGCGGGAGGTAATACGCAGTATTTT.

The chain has TRBV7-9 and TRBJ1-2; 12 nucleotides line up with TRBD1. Germline assignment: CDR1 SEHNR and CDR2 FQNEAQ (reference sequence). This CDR3 contains 14 residues. V was clipped by 4 bases and J by 10 bases; unmatched bases: 7. DNA of the CDR3: TGTGCCAGCAGCTACTTGGGGACAGGGGGCCTCTACACCTTC. Residues: CASSYLGTGGLYTF.

The CDR3 reads CASSKVRWYF. For the CDR3, the DNA is TGTGCCAGCAGCAAAGTGAGGTGGTACTTC. This chain connects TRBV21-1 to TRBJ2-7; the table's TRBD2 call for D was not verified on the DNA. TRBV21-1 is described as a pseudogene. The CDR3 has 10 residues.

This clone was counted once. The rearrangement links TRBV19 to TRBJ1-1, with D perhaps TRBD1 (6 bases). Per germline, CDR1 LNHDA and CDR2 SQIVND (reference sequence). The CDR3 is 15 residues long. Trimming cost V 0 bases and J 4 bases, with 12 bases left between them. Here the CDR3 DNA reads TGTGCCAGTAGTATAGATCACAGGGTGAGCACTGAAGCTTTCTTT. Protein product: CASSIDHRVSTEAFF.

This chain links TRBV7-3 with TRBJ2-2; tentative D call: TRBD1 (5 bases). V lost 3 bases to trimming and J lost 4 bases, with 15 bases between them. The V gene's germline CDR1 is SGHTA and CDR2 FQGTGA. The CDR3 runs to 16 residues. CDR3 in amino acids: CASSFGRVSSTGELFF. The CDR3 DNA follows: TGTGCCAGCAGCTTTGGCAGGGTTTCGAGCACCGGGGAGCTGTTTTTT.

The rearrangement links TRBV28 to TRBJ1-5; perhaps TRBD1 as D (6 bases). Germline V gene lookup returns CDR1 MDHEN and CDR2 SYDVKM. V lost 6 bases and J 3 bases, leaving 12 bases between the germline ends. The CDR3 is 14 amino acids. This CDR3 is CASRPGQTNQPQHF. The CDR3 DNA is TGTGCCAGCAGGCCAGGACAGACCAATCAGCCCCAGCATTTT.

The CDR3 nucleotides read TGTGCCAGCAGCTTAGTACAGAGCACAGATACGCAGTATTTT. This codes for CASSLVQSTDTQYF. This rearrangement joins TRBV5-6 to TRBJ2-3; no reliable D call. The CDR3 spans 14 residues. Per germline, CDR1 SGHDT and CDR2 YYEEEE. V was clipped by 2 bases and J by 0 bases, with 7 bases between them.